The clone carrying this T cell receptor (beta chain) was detected once. Its target is unknown. The sample is drawn from a study of vaccination and CD4 T cells after COVID-19. This sample's treatment: approximately 11-day PBMC culture with coronavirus spike peptide pools or control peptides (ViraFEST assay). General study results and limits: Convalescent patients had a median about 90% of reactive clones appearing only post-vaccination.

CDR1 is SGHNT, CDR2 YENEEA, per germline. The CDR3 loop spans 14 amino acids. The V end was cut by 6 bases, the J end by 9 bases, with 15 bases between. The study sequenced cultured CD4+ T cell DNA using the Oncomine TCR Beta short-read assay. Genomic DNA was drawn out of CD4+ T cells grown in culture. TCRdb reprocessed the PCR reads with MiXCR, giving one entry per CDR3 protein. The table lists roughly 20,000 distinct CDR3 sequences, approximately 46% of them singletons, with 6.3% in the top ten. The source is a human donor who had recovered from COVID-19. V and J are TRBV11-3 and TRBJ1-6; D may be TRBD1 (5 bases). The specimen comprised CD4+ T cells from blood, cultured in vitro, sampled before SARS-CoV-2 vaccination. The CDR3 coding sequence is TGTGCCAGCAGAACAGGAGGTTTTGGTTCACCCCTCCACTTT. Translated, it gives CASRTGGFGSPLHF.